The 2 T cell receptor beta chains reported below all come from one sample, sequenced in a study of T-cell reconstitution after alpha-beta-depleted transplantation in children. As it was prepared, the TCRbeta library received unique molecular identifiers. TCRdb reprocessed the PCR reads via MiXCR and lists one record per CDR3 protein. The sample gives hundreds of thousands of distinct CDR3 sequences, 15% to 20% of which show up once; 0.85% to 1.3% is in the top ten. Source: PBMCs from the stem cell graft donor, taken from the stem cell graft. These receptor sequences come from a human donor who donated a stem cell graft to a child with acute myeloid leukemia.

The V gene is TRBV28, the J gene TRBJ2-3; 12 bases are shared with TRBD2. V dropped 5 bases and J dropped 5; count of bases not matched to a gene: 11. The CDR3 has 17 amino acids. Germline CDR1 is MDHEN and CDR2 is SYDVKM. CDR3 in amino acids: CASSPSPSGGALDTQYF. The CDR3 nucleotides are TGTGCCAGCAGTCCCAGCCCTAGCGGGGGGGCCCTAGATACGCAGTATTTT.

The rearrangement uses TRBV20-1 and TRBJ1-5, with D possibly TRBD1 on 6 matching bases. Germline CDR1 is DFQATT and CDR2 is SNEGSKA (reference sequence). The CDR3 loop spans 13 amino acids. V gave up 6 bases and J gave up 6 bases, with 15 bases separating them. CDR3 in amino acids: CSAAPGGRQPQHF. Here the CDR3 DNA reads TGCAGTGCAGCCCCGGGGGGGCGTCAGCCCCAGCATTTT.